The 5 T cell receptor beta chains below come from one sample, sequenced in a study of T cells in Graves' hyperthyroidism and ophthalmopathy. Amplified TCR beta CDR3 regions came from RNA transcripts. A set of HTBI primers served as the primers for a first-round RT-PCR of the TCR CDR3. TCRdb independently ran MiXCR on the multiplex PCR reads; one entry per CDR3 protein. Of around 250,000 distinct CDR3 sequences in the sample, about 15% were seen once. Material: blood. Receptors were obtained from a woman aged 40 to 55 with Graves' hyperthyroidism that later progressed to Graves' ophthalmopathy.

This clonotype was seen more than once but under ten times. The CDR3 nucleotides read TGTGCCAGCAGCGTAGTGCTTGGTAGCGGGTGGGGCAATGAGCAGTTCTTC. Protein sequence: CASSVVLGSGWGNEQFF. This chain uses TRBV9 with TRBJ2-1; 7 nucleotides line up with TRBD2. The CDR3 has 17 residues. The trim removed 0 bases at V and 6 bases at J, leaving 12 bases unmatched. Germline assignment: CDR1 SGDLS and CDR2 YYNGEE.

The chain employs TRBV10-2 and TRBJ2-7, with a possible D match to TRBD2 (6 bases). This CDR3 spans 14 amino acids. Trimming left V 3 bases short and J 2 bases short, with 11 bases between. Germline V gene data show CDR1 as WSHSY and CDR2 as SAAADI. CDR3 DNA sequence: TGCGCCAGCAGTGAAGGGACTCGGCCCTACGAGCAGTACTTC. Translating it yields CASSEGTRPYEQYF.

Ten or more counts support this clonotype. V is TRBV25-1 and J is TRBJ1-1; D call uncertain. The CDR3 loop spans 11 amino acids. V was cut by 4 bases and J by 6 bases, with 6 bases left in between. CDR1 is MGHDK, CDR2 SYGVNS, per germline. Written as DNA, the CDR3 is TGTGCCAGCAGTGCCATAGCTGAAGCTTTCTTT. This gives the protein CASSAIAEAFF.

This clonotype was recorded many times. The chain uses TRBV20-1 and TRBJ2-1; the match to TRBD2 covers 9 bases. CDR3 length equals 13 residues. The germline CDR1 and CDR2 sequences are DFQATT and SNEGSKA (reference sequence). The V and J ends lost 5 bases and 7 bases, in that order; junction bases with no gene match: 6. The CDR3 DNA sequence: TGCAGTGCTGGGGGCGGGGGGGTGAATGAGCAGTTCTTC. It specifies CSAGGGGVNEQFF.

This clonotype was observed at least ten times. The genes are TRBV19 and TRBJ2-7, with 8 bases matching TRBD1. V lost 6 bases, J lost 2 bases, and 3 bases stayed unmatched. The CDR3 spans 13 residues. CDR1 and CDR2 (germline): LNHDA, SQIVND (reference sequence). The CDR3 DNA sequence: TGTGCCAGTAGGCCAGGGGGCACCTACGAGCAGTACTTC. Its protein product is CASRPGGTYEQYF.